This TCR beta chain was identified during a study of low-dose radiotherapy and immunotherapy resistance in tumors. On the study more broadly: Ipilimumab 1 mg/kg every six weeks, together with nivolumab 240 mg every two weeks, was given intravenously to patients.

The CDR3 is 16 residues long. CDR1 and CDR2 from the germline V gene are SGHTA and FQGNSA. With 5 bases removed from V and 3 bases from J, the gap between germline ends came to 17 bases. The time point: after trial treatment. Treatment here: LDRT plus nivolumab, ipilimumab, low-dose cyclophosphamide and aspirin (RACIN trial). Primers used for first-strand cDNA, a TRAV- and TRBV-specific set, covered both alpha and beta chains. Amplification, which lasted around 22 PCR cycles, used a constant-region primer and V-primer adapter to amplify TCRs. Isolated mRNA underwent amplification by in vitro transcription. Using its own MiXCR run on the reads, TCRdb lists one record per CDR3 protein. The sample contains some 100,000 distinct CDR3 sequences, less than 25% of which appear only once. This clonotype has a count of ten or more.

The material sequenced was PBMCs, taken after low-dose radiotherapy plus immunotherapy. This sequence joins TRBV7-2 and TRBJ2-1; D is unresolved. The source of this sequence is a male donor with prostate cancer. The CDR3 DNA reads TGTGCCAGCAGCCGAGGACCGGGTCAAGTCTACAATGAGCAGTTCTTC. It translates to CASSRGPGQVYNEQFF.